This T cell receptor (beta chain) comes out of a study of B cell selection in AIRE deficiency. Notes on the study in general: Healthy Tconv contained about two fifths of shared healthy Treg sequences; only TCRbeta sequenced. AIRE-deficient Tconv and Treg repertoires matched healthy donors in TCRBV, CDR3 length, diversity.

TCRdb keeps only in-frame clones here, not all; method: immunoSEQ multiplex PCR. Here the sample spans some 24,000 clones, approximately 96% being singletons. A word on this clone: The target antigen is unknown.

Trimming stripped 0 bases from V and 5 bases from J, with 11 bases between. This CDR3 is built from 14 residues. Germline V gene data show CDR1 as GTSNPN and CDR2 as SVGIG (reference sequence). The sorted conventional CD4 T cells were gated as CD4+CD127+. Sequencing input: CD4+CD127+ conventional T cells sorted from PBMCs. The TCR sequence derives from a human donor in good health. The chain joins TRBV30 to TRBJ1-5, with D perhaps matching TRBD1 (6 bases). The CDR3 coding sequence is TGTGCCTGGAGTGTTCTGGGGGGGCATCAGCCCCAGCATTTT. This encodes CAWSVLGGHQPQHF.